This TCR beta chain was profiled in a study of cytomegalovirus exposure and HLA in healthy donors. Findings and caveats of the study: CMV antigen specificity of three CMV-associated chains was confirmed in vitro. The finding came from a later analysis; first-cohort TCR clusters tended to co-occur in the roughly 110 validation repertoires. The study listed 150 to 200 cytomegalovirus-associated TCR beta chains.

The data were produced by immunoSEQ multiplex PCR, yet TCRdb's version contains in-frame clones alone and is incomplete. The sample gives 73,000 or so clones, about 94% of which show up once; roughly 3.2% is in the top ten. Worth noting for this clone: Its specificity is unknown.

Between the trimmed V and J ends, which lost 0 bases and 3 bases, there was a span of 15 bases. This CDR3 comprises 16 residues. From germline, CDR1 is SGHVS and CDR2 FQNEAQ. Sequences were obtained from PBMCs. The origin of this receptor is a woman younger than 30 in good health and CMV-seropositive. The V call is TRBV7-8, the J call TRBJ2-7; tentative D call: TRBD1 (5 bases). CDR3 sequence reads: CASSLAVQVSIYEQYF. CDR3 nucleotides: TGTGCCAGCAGCTTAGCGGTACAGGTCTCTATCTACGAGCAGTACTTC. Together with reference TRBV7-8 and TRBJ2-7, the CDR3 gives the full variable domain: GAGVSQSPRYKVAKRGQDVALRCDPISGHVSLFWYQQALGQGPEFLTYFQNEAQLDKSGLPSDRFFAERPEGSVSTLKIQRTQQEDSAVYLCASSLAVQVSIYEQYFGPGTRLTVT.